The T cell receptor (beta chain) described here comes from a study of cytomegalovirus exposure and HLA in healthy donors. Overall study context: Unique TCRs numbering roughly 80 million, obtained from HLA-typed donors, made up an early data release.

The length of the CDR3 is 11 residues. Looked up from germline, CDR1 is SGHAT and CDR2 is FQNNGV. The V and J ends lost 8 bases and 4 bases respectively, with 5 bases between them. Study observations and caveats: Later analysis demonstrated an association between a missense DCLRE1C variant and TCR beta V- and J-gene trimming. Researchers catalogued 160 or so TCR beta chains as cytomegalovirus-associated. The records held CMV serostatus as the only immune exposure information.

A remark on this clone: The antigen is unknown.

PCR employed 60 Vbeta and 13 Jbeta primers. Sequencing was performed with immunoSEQ multiplex PCR; in TCRdb, only in-frame clones are kept and a portion is missing. This sample has fewer than 130,000 clones, with 76% found just once. Sequencing was done on a sample of PBMCs. The chain links TRBV11-2 to TRBJ2-2; the D is unclear. The sequence came from a man aged 30 to 39 in good health and CMV-seropositive. The CDR3 nucleotides are TGTGCCAGCGCTAGCACCGGGGAGCTGTTTTTT. Translation gives CASASTGELFF.